This T cell receptor (beta chain) was sequenced for a study of brain T cells in children with intractable seizures. Using immunoSEQ multiplex PCR, the repertoire was profiled, and TCRdb retains in-frame clones only, with some absent. Here the sample spans tens of thousands of clones, about 92% being singletons. V shed 8 bases and J shed 4 bases, with 8 bases lying between them. Germline V gives CDR1 SGHTA, CDR2 FQGTGA. The CDR3 is made up of 11 amino acids. Sequencing was performed on peripheral blood, taken at surgery. The chain couples TRBV7-3 to TRBJ1-2; D is undetermined. The receptor was isolated from a boy younger than two with tuberous sclerosis and intractable seizures. The CDR3 here is CASSGSYGYTF. The DNA for the CDR3 is TGTGCCAGCTCCGGTAGCTATGGCTACACCTTC.